Presented here are 22 T cell receptor beta chains from one specimen sequenced in a study of cytomegalovirus exposure and HLA in healthy donors. 13 Jbeta primers and 60 Vbeta primers were used for the PCR. Produced via immunoSEQ multiplex PCR; TCRdb's table is partial and in-frame only. The sample lists 50,000 to 65,000 clones; about three quarters were seen once. Sequencing was carried out using PBMCs. The receptors were sampled from a man in his forties or fifties in good health and CMV-seropositive.

This rearrangement joins TRBV5-8 to TRBJ2-1; 11 positions agree with TRBD1. V dropped 3 bases and J dropped 8; count of bases not matched to a gene: 7. This CDR3 contains 15 residues. Germline CDR1 reads SGHTS; CDR2 reads YDEGEE. The chain's CDR3 is CASSYPGQGGDEQFF. The CDR3 DNA reads TGTGCCAGCAGCTACCCGGGACAGGGGGGTGATGAGCAGTTCTTC.

The genes are TRBV5-4 and TRBJ1-4, with 7 bases identical to TRBD1. The CDR3 length is 16 residues. Looked up from germline, CDR1 is SGHNT and CDR2 is YYREEE (reference sequence). With V trimmed by 4 bases and J by 0 bases, 6 bases remained unmatched. The CDR3 reads CASSPGQVATNEKLFF. The CDR3 DNA is TGTGCCAGCAGCCCTGGACAGGTCGCAACTAATGAAAAACTGTTTTTT.

As concerns this clone: A junction end diverges from the germline sequence, so it may reflect a read error. This chain joins TRBV7-9 and TRBJ1-1, with D maybe TRBD1 (6 bases). Germline CDR1 is SEHNR and CDR2 is FQNEAQ (reference sequence). This CDR3 spans 14 amino acids. The CDR3 loop reads CASSLEQGKSEASF. The CDR3 DNA reads as TGTGCCAGCAGCTTAGAACAGGGAAAGTCCGAAGCTTCCTTT.

This clone showed up just a few times. V usage is TRBV7-6 and J usage is TRBJ1-5; 9 nucleotides align to TRBD1. The CDR3 covers 15 residues. V lost 5 bases to trimming and J lost 3 bases; unmatched junction nucleotides: 5. Germline values: CDR1 SGHVS, CDR2 FNYEAQ. The DNA for the CDR3 is TGTGCCAGCAGCCAAGGGACAGGGCCCAATCAGCCCCAGCATTTT. It codes for CASSQGTGPNQPQHF.

This clone turned up a few times. V usage is TRBV9 and J usage is TRBJ1-1; unclear D gene. Germline V lookup: CDR1 SGDLS, CDR2 YYNGEE. V gave up 2 bases and J gave up 0 bases, with 5 bases separating them. The CDR3 is made up of 13 amino acids. CDR3 region: CASSVEMNTEAFF. Here the CDR3 DNA reads TGTGCCAGCAGCGTCGAGATGAACACTGAAGCTTTCTTT.

V gene TRBV28 combines with J gene TRBJ1-3; D gene uncertain. V lost 2 bases and J 2 bases, leaving 16 bases between the germline ends. The CDR3 loop spans 17 amino acids. Germline loops: CDR1 MDHEN, CDR2 SYDVKM. DNA of the CDR3: TGTGCCAGCAGTTTAATCGTTCGAAGAGTTACTGGAAACACCATATATTTT. It codes for CASSLIVRRVTGNTIYF.

The chain couples TRBV5-1 to TRBJ2-7; D is perhaps TRBD2 (6 bases). Germline V lookup: CDR1 SGHRS, CDR2 YFSETQ. This CDR3 comprises 14 residues. Trimming removed 4 bases from V and 1 base from J, with 12 bases in between. The CDR3 nucleotides are TGCGCCAGCAGCCCCGGGACTGGTTCCTACGAGCAGTACTTC. Its protein is CASSPGTGSYEQYF.

As for this clone: The likely explanation is a read error, given a far larger clone one base away. The gene calls are TRBV6-4 and TRBJ1-1, with TRBD1 as a possible D gene (5 bases). Germline V gene lookup returns CDR1 MRHNA and CDR2 SNTAGT. Trimming cost V 2 bases and J 4 bases, with 11 bases left between them. The length of the CDR3 is 14 residues. The DNA for the CDR3 is TGTGCCAGCAGTGACGGGGCGGGGTGCACTGAAGCTTTCTTT. Its protein product is CASSDGAGCTEAFF.

The rearrangement joins TRBV4-1 to TRBJ2-1; TRBD1 aligns across 7 bases. This CDR3 comprises 19 residues. CDR1 MGHRA and CDR2 YSYEKL come from the germline V gene. After removal of 4 bases from V and 0 bases from J, the junction contained 15 bases not matched to a gene. DNA for the CDR3: TGCGCCAGCAGCCGATTAAAAGGACAGGCAGTGGGCTCCTACAATGAGCAGTTCTTC. Translation gives CASSRLKGQAVGSYNEQFF.

This clone has only a few counts. This chain connects TRBV9 to TRBJ2-7, with 8 bases fitting TRBD1. With 0 bases clipped from V and 4 bases from J, the junction kept 9 bases outside the gene matches. CDR1 is SGDLS and CDR2 is YYNGEE in the germline V gene. CDR3 length: 16 amino acids. The CDR3 nucleotides read TGTGCCAGCAGCGTAGCAATGACAGGGGCAGTGTACGAGCAGTACTTC. Protein: CASSVAMTGAVYEQYF.

This clone was detected only a few times. This chain joins TRBV7-8 and TRBJ1-1; D gene uncertain. CDR1 is SGHVS and CDR2 is FQNEAQ in the germline V gene. V lost 1 base and J 1 base, leaving 10 bases between the germline ends. This CDR3 contains 15 residues. Here the CDR3 DNA reads TGTGCCAGCAGCTTAGGGTTTACTCAGAACACTGAAGCTTTCTTT. It encodes CASSLGFTQNTEAFF.

DNA for the CDR3: TGTGCCAGTAGCCCCTATAGCGGGATCCCCGAGCAGTACTTC. Translation gives CASSPYSGIPEQYF. The genes are TRBV19 and TRBJ2-7; 8 positions match TRBD2. V trimming: 6 bases; J trimming: 6 bases; junction bases outside the gene matches: 10. CDR3 length: 14 amino acids. Per germline, CDR1 LNHDA and CDR2 SQIVND (reference sequence).

The chain combines TRBV25-1 with TRBJ2-6; no reliable D call. Trimming left V 0 bases short and J 0 bases short, with 3 bases between. The CDR3 runs to 15 residues. Germline V gene lookup returns CDR1 MGHDK and CDR2 SYGVNS. The CDR3 sequence: CASSEYSSGANVLTF. In DNA form, the CDR3 reads TGTGCCAGCAGTGAATATAGCTCTGGGGCCAACGTCCTGACTTTC.

This clone was counted only a few times. The chain employs TRBV11-2 and TRBJ2-7; 9 positions agree with TRBD2. Germline CDR1 and CDR2: SGHAT and FQNNGV. The V segment lost 5 bases and the J segment 4 bases; nucleotides outside the gene matches: 9. The CDR3 runs to 15 residues. The CDR3 DNA reads as TGTGCCAGCAGCGTAGGGACTAGCCAAGCGTACGAGCAGTACTTC. Its translation: CASSVGTSQAYEQYF.

The chain employs TRBV5-4 and TRBJ2-7; D unresolved. Trimming cost V 4 bases and J 2 bases, with 13 bases left between them. CDR3 length: 14 amino acids. Germline lookup yields CDR1 SGHNT and CDR2 YYREEE (reference sequence). The DNA for the CDR3 is TGTGCCAGCAGCCCCCAAGACTCAGCCTACGAGCAGTACTTC. This encodes CASSPQDSAYEQYF.

In this sample, this clone turned up once. V usage is TRBV7-3 and J usage is TRBJ1-3, with a possible D match to TRBD1 (6 bases). Germline-derived CDR1 and CDR2 are SGHTA and FQGTGA. Trimming took 5 bases from V and 1 from J, leaving 9 bases between them. This CDR3 contains 14 residues. Here the CDR3 DNA reads TGTGCCAGCAGCCTACAGGGATCTGGAAACACCATATATTTT. Amino acid sequence: CASSLQGSGNTIYF.

This clone was recorded a few times. The rearrangement links TRBV30 to TRBJ1-2, with 8 positions matching TRBD1. Per the germline V gene, CDR1 is GTSNPN and CDR2 is SVGIG (reference sequence). The length of the CDR3 is 12 residues. The trim removed 4 bases at V and 7 bases at J, leaving 5 bases unmatched. The CDR3 nucleotides read TGTGCCTGGATCGGACAGGGAGGTGGCTACACCTTC. The encoded protein is CAWIGQGGGYTF. Full variable domain (rest looked up from reference TRBV30 and TRBJ1-2): SQTIHQWPATLVQPVGSPLSLECTVEGTSNPNLYWYRQAAGRGLQLLFYSVGIGQISSEVPQNLSASRPQDRQFILSSKKLLLSDSGFYLCAWIGQGGGYTFGSGTRLTVV.

This clone was recorded a few times. The chain carries TRBV6-5 and TRBJ1-2, with 9 nucleotides matching TRBD1. Trimming at V came to 10 bases and at J to 6 bases, leaving 6 bases not matched to a gene. Germline CDR1 MNHEY, CDR2 SVGAGI. The CDR3 loop spans 12 amino acids. CDR3 bases: TGTGCCACGACACAGGGGGCGCATGGCTACACCTTC. It translates to CATTQGAHGYTF.

In its sample, this clone was seen once. V is TRBV7-9 and J is TRBJ2-2; TRBD2 aligns across 7 bases. V shed 7 bases, J shed 5 bases, and the junction held 4 bases outside the gene matches. The germline CDR1 and CDR2 sequences are SEHNR and FQNEAQ (reference sequence). This CDR3 is built from 13 residues. The CDR3 loop is CASTPSGTGELFF. CDR3 bases: TGTGCCAGCACACCTAGCGGAACCGGGGAGCTGTTTTTT.

The gene calls are TRBV10-1 and TRBJ2-7; D is perhaps TRBD2 (5 bases). The CDR3 contains 12 residues. Trimming took 2 bases from V and 7 from J, leaving 9 bases between them. Germline loops: CDR1 WNHNN, CDR2 SYGVQD (reference sequence). The DNA for the CDR3 is TGCGCCAGCAGTGAGCCTAGACTAGAGCAGTACTTC. It specifies CASSEPRLEQYF.

The genes are TRBV28 and TRBJ1-1, with D tentatively TRBD1 (5 bases). V was shortened by 4 bases and J by 10 bases, with 13 bases between the two germline ends. The CDR3 is made up of 12 amino acids. From germline, CDR1 is MDHEN and CDR2 SYDVKM. The CDR3 DNA is TGTGCCAGCAGTTCCGGGGGTGAGGTAGCTTTCTTT. Translating it yields CASSSGGEVAFF.

V usage is TRBV28 and J usage is TRBJ2-7; D is possibly TRBD2 (6 bases). V lost 3 bases, J lost 5 bases, and 14 bases lay in between. This CDR3 region has 14 residues. The V gene's germline CDR1 is MDHEN and CDR2 SYDVKM. CDR3 sequence reads: CASSLGSGLDEQYF. The CDR3 region has the DNA TGTGCCAGCAGTTTGGGTTCGGGACTGGACGAGCAGTACTTC.